This T cell receptor (beta chain) originates from a study of identifying expanded T cells in peripheral blood. Study-wide findings and caveats: About 1.2 clones differed between technical replicates, versus approximately 17 and 20 over time.

Germline V gives CDR1 MGHRA, CDR2 YSYEKL. Trimming took 4 bases from V and 5 from J; bases not matched to a gene: 13. The CDR3 covers 17 residues. Clones were sequenced by immunoSEQ multiplex PCR, and TCRdb holds only the in-frame ones, with some missing. The table has roughly 90,000 clones, 80% to 90% seen once. About this clone itself: Its specificity is not known.

This chain connects TRBV4-1 to TRBJ2-7, with 11 nucleotides matching TRBD2. The sequenced material came from blood. This TCR was sampled from a person between 18 and 70 years old in good health. Written as DNA, the CDR3 is TGCGCCAGCAGCCCCCAACCTAGCGGGGGGCCATATGACGAGCAGTACTTC. Translation: CASSPQPSGGPYDEQYF.